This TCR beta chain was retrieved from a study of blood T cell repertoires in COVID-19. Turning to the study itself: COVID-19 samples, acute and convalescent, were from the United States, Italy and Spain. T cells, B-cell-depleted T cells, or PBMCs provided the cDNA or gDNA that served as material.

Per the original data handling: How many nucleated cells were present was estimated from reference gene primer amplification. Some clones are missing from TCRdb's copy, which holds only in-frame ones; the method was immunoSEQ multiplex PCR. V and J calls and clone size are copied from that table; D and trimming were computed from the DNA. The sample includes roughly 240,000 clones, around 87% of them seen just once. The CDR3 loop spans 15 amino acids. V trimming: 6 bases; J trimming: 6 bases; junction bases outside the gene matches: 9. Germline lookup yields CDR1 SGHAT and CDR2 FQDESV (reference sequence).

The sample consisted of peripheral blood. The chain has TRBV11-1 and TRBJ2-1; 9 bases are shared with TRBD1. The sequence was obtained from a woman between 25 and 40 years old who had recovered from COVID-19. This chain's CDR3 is CASRYTGGGSNEQFF. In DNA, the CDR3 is TGTGCCAGCAGATACACAGGGGGCGGAAGCAATGAGCAGTTCTTC.